This TCR beta chain stems from a study of blood T cell repertoires in COVID-19. Study-wide background: T cells, B-cell-depleted T cells, or PBMCs provided the cDNA or gDNA that served as material.

This clone has only one observation. Original analysis: Scientists estimated how many nucleated cells there were by amplifying reference gene primers. This table comes from immunoSEQ multiplex PCR, and its TCRdb copy is limited to in-frame clones, with some not included. That table is the source of V, J and clone size, and D and trimming were worked out from the DNA. In the table there are 250,000 or so clones, about 88% of which are singletons. CDR3 size: 13 residues. Germline values: CDR1 LNHDA, CDR2 SQIVND (reference sequence). V lost 3 bases, J lost 8 bases, and 6 bases stayed unmatched. This clonotype was sampled from a woman aged 70 to 79 with active or convalescent COVID-19. The sample consisted of peripheral blood. This chain connects TRBV19 to TRBJ1-2; 7 nucleotides line up with TRBD1. The CDR3 nucleotides read TGTGCCAGTAGTATTACGACAGGGCAAGGCTACACCTTC. Protein: CASSITTGQGYTF. Full variable domain (remainder filled in from reference TRBV19 and TRBJ1-2): DGGITQSPKYLFRKEGQNVTLSCEQNLNHDAMYWYRQDPGQGLRLIYYSQIVNDFQKGDIAEGYSVSREKKESFPLTVTSAQKNPTAFYLCASSITTGQGYTFGSGTRLTVV.